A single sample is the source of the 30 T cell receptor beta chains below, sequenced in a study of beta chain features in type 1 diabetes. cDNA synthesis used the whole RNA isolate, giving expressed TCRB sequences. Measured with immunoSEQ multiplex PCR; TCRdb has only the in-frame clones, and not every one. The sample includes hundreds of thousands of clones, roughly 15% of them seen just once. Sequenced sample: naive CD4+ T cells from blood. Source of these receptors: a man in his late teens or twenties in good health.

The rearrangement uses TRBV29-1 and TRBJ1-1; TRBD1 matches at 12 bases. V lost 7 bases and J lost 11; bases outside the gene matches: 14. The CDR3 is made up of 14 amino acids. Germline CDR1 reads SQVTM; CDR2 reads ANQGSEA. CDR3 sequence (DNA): TGCAGCGCTACCCCCGGGACAGGGGGCCGGAGGGCTTTCTTT. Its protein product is CSATPGTGGRRAFF.

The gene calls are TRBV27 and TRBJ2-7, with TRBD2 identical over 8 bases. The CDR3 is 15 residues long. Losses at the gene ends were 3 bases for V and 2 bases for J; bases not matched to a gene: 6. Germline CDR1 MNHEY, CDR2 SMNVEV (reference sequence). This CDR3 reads CASSLLSGTPYEQYF. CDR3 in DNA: TGTGCCAGCAGTTTGCTTAGCGGGACCCCCTACGAGCAGTACTTC.

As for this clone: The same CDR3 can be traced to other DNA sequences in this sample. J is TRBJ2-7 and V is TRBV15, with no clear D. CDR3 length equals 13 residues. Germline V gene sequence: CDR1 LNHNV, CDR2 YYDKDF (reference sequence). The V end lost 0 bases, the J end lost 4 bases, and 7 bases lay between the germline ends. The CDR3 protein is CATSRDKGYEQYF. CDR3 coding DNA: TGTGCCACCAGCAGAGATAAGGGATACGAGCAGTACTTC.

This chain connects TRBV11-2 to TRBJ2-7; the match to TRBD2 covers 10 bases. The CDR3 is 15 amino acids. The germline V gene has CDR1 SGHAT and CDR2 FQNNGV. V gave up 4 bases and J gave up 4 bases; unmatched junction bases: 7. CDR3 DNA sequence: TGTGCCAGCAGCTCCCTAAGCGGGAGGGCGTACGAGCAGTACTTC. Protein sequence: CASSSLSGRAYEQYF.

The CDR3 region is CASSGYGTGSDDTQYF. The CDR3 DNA reads TGTGCCAGCAGCGGATATGGGACAGGTTCGGATGATACGCAGTATTTT. This chain joins TRBV5-6 and TRBJ2-3; TRBD1 matches at 8 bases. The length of the CDR3 is 16 residues. J was trimmed by 6 bases and V by 4 bases; bases with no gene match: 13. Germline CDR1 and CDR2: SGHDT and YYEEEE.

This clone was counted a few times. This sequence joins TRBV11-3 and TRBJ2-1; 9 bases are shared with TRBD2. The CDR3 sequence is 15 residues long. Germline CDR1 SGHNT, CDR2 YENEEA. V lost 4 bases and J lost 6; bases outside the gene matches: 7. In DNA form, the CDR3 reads TGTGCCAGCAGCTCCCAGGGCGGGGGGGCCAATGAGCAGTTCTTC. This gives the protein CASSSQGGGANEQFF.

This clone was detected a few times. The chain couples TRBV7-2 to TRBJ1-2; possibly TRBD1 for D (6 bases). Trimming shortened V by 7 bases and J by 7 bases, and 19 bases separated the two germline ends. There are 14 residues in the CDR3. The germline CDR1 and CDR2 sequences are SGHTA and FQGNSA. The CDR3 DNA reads TGTGCCAGCACCCTCTCCCTCCGGGACACTGGCTACACCTTC. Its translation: CASTLSLRDTGYTF.

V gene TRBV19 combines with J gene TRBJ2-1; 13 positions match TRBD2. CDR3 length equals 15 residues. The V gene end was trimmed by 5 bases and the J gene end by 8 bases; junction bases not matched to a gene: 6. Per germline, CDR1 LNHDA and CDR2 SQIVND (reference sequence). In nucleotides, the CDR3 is TGTGCCAGTAGTCCTCGGACTAGCGGGAGAGATGAGCAGTTCTTC. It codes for CASSPRTSGRDEQFF. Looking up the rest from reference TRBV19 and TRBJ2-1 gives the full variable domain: DGGITQSPKYLFRKEGQNVTLSCEQNLNHDAMYWYRQDPGQGLRLIYYSQIVNDFQKGDIAEGYSVSREKKESFPLTVTSAQKNPTAFYLCASSPRTSGRDEQFFGPGTRLTVL.

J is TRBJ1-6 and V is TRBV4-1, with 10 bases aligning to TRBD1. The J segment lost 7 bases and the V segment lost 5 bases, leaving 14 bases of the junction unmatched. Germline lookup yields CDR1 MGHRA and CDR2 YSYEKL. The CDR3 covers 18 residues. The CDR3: CASSGTGAAHGGNSPLHF. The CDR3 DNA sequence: TGCGCCAGCAGCGGGACAGGGGCGGCTCATGGGGGAAATTCACCCCTCCACTTT.

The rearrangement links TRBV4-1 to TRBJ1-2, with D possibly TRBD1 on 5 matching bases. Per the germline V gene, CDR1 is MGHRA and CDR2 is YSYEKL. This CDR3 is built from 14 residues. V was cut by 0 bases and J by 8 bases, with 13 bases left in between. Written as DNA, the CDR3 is TGCGCCAGCAGCCAAGAGGCAGGGACCTTGGGCTACACCTTC. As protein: CASSQEAGTLGYTF.

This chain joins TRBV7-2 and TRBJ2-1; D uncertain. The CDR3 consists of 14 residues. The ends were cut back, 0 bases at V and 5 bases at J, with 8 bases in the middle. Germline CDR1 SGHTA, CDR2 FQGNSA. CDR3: CASSLAGRDNEQFF. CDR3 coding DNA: TGTGCCAGCAGCTTAGCGGGTCGGGACAATGAGCAGTTCTTC.

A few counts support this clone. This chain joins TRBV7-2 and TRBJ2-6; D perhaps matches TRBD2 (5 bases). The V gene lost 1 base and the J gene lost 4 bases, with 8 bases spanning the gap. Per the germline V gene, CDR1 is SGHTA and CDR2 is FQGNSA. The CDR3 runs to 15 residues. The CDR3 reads CASSLGGGGANVLTF. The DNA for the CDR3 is TGTGCCAGCAGCTTAGGCGGAGGAGGGGCCAACGTCCTGACTTTC.

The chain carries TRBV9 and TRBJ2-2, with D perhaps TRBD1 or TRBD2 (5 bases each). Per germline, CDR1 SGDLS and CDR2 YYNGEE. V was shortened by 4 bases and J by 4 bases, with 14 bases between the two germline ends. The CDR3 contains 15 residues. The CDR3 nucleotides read TGTGCCAGCAGCCCCACGGGGCGCTTCACCGGGGAGCTGTTTTTT. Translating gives CASSPTGRFTGELFF.

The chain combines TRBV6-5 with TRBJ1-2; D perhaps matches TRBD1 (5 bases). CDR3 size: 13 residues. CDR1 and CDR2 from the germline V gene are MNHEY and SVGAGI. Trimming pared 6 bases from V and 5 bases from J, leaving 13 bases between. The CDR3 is CASRRGPGYGYTF. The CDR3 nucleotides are TGTGCCAGCAGGCGGGGACCCGGATATGGCTACACCTTC.

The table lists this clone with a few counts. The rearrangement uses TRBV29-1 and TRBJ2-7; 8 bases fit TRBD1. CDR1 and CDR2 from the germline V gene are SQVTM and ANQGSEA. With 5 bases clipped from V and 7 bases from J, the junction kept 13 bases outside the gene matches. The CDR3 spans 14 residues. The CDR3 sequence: CSVLVDRDSREQYF. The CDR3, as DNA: TGCAGCGTTTTAGTGGACAGGGACTCACGGGAGCAGTACTTC.

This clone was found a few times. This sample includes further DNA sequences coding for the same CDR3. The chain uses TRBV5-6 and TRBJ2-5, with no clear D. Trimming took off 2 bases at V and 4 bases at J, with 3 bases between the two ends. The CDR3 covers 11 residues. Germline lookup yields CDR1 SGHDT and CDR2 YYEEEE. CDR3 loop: CASSFAETQYF. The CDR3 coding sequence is TGTGCCAGCAGCTTTGCAGAGACCCAGTACTTC. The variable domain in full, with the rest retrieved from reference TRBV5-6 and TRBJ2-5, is DAGVTQSPTHLIKTRGQQVTLRCSPKSGHDTVSWYQQALGQGPQFIFQYYEEEERQRGNFPDRFSGHQFPNYSSELNVNALLLGDSALYLCASSFAETQYFGPGTRLLVL.

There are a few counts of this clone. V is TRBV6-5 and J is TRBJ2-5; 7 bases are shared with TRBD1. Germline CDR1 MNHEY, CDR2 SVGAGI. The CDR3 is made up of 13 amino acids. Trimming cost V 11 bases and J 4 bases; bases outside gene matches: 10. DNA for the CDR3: TGTGCCTGCGAGAGGGGGCCGGGAGAGACCCAGTACTTC. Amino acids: CACERGPGETQYF.

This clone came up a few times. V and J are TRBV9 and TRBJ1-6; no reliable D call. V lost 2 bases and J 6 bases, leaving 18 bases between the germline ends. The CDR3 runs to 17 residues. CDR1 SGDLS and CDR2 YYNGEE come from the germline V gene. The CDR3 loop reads CASSVRFEQRANSPLHF. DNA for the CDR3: TGTGCCAGCAGCGTTCGGTTTGAACAGAGAGCTAATTCACCCCTCCACTTT.

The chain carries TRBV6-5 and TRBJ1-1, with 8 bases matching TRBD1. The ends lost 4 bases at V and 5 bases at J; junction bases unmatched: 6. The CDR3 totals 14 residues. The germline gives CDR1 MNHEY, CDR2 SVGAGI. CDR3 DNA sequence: TGTGCCAGCAGTTTCGGACAGGGTGGGACTGAAGCTTTCTTT. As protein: CASSFGQGGTEAFF.

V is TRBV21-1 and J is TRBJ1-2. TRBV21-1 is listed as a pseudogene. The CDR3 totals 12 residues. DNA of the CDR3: TGTGCCTTAGCAAGCGGTGACTATGGCTACACCTTC. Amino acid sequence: CALASGDYGYTF.

CDR3 nucleotides: TGCGCCAGCAGCCCCCCCTCCGGCGGGGGGGCCCGGGAGACCCAGTACTTC. It codes for CASSPPSGGGARETQYF. V gene TRBV5-1 combines with J gene TRBJ2-5; TRBD2 aligns across 9 bases. The trim removed 4 bases at V and 5 bases at J, leaving 15 bases unmatched. CDR1 and CDR2 (germline): SGHRS, YFSETQ. The CDR3 consists of 17 residues.

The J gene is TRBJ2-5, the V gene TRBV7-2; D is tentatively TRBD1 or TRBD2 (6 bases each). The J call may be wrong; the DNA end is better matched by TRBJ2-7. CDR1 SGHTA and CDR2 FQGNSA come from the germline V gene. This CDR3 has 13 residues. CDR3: CASSLRGDYEQYF. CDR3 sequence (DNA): TGTGCCAGCAGCTTAAGGGGGGACTACGAGCAGTACTTC.

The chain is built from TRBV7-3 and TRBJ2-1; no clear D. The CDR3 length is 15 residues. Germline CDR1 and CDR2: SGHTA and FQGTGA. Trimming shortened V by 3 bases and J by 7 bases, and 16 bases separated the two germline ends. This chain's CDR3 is CASSLKPSRPNEQFF. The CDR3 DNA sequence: TGTGCCAGCAGCTTGAAGCCTAGTAGGCCGAATGAGCAGTTCTTC.

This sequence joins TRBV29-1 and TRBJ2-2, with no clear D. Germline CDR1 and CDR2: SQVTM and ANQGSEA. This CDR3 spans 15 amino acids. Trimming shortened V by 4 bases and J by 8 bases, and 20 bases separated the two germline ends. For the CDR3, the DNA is TGCAGCGTTGGGGCCAGTAGTGTCTCGAAGGGGGAGCTGTTTTTT. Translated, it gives CSVGASSVSKGELFF.

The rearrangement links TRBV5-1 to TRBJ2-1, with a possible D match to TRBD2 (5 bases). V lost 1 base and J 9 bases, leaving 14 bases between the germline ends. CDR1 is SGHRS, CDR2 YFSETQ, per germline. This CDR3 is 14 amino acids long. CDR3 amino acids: CASSLLPGFGEQFF. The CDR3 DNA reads TGCGCCAGCAGCTTGCTACCGGGGTTCGGTGAGCAGTTCTTC. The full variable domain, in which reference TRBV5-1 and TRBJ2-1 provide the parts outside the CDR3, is KAGVTQTPRYLIKTRGQQVTLSCSPISGHRSVSWYQQTPGQGLQFLFEYFSETQRNKGNFPGRFSGRQFSNSRSEMNVSTLELGDSALYLCASSLLPGFGEQFFGPGTRLTVL.

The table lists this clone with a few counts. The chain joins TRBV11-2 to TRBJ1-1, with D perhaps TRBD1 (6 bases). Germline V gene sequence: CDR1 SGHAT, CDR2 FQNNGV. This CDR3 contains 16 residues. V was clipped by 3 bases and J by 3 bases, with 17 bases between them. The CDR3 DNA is TGTGCCAGCAGCTTGAACATCAGGGGCTATGACACTGAAGCTTTCTTT. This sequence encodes CASSLNIRGYDTEAFF.

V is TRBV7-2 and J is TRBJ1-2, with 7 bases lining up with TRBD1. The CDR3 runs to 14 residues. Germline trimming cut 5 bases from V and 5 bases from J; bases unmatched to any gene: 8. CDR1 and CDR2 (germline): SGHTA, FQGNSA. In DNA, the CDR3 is TGTGCCAGCAGCGTCGGGACAGTCGTTTATGGCTACACCTTC. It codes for CASSVGTVVYGYTF.

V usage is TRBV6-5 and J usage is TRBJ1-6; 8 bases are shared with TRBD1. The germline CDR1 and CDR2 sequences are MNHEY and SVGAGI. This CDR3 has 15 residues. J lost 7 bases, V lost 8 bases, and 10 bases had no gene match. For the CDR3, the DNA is TGTGCCAGCCGGAGCGCAGGGGGCGGGAATTCACCCCTCCACTTT. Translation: CASRSAGGGNSPLHF.

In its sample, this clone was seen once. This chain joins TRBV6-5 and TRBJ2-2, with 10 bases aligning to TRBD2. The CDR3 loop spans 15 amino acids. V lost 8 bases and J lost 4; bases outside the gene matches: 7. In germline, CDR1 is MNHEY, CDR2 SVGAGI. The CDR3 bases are TGTGCCAGCTCCGGGACTAGCGACTCCACCGGGGAGCTGTTTTTT. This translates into CASSGTSDSTGELFF.

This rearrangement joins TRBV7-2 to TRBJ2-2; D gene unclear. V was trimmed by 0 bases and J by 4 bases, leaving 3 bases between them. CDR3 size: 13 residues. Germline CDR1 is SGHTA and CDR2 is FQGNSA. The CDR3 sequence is CASSLASTGELFF. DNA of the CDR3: TGTGCCAGCAGCTTAGCAAGCACCGGGGAGCTGTTTTTT.